This passage covers 10 T cell receptor beta chains from one sample sequenced in a study of technical replicates of blood from several donors (TCRdb year 2017). Library prep was done by the immunoSEQ multiplex PCR assay. TCRdb obtained this table from immuneACCESS and retained in-frame rearrangements with V and J assigned. These tables miss some clones; where compared with another copy, unresolved V genes account for less than half of the shortfall, and the remainder is unexplained. The sample records approximately 64,000 clones, around 86% of which are singletons. The ten largest clones capture 5.1% of the sample. The sample comprised PBMCs. The receptors shown here come from a human donor in good health. Some clones in this sample may be carry-over from other donors' samples.

The V call is TRBV5-6, the J call TRBJ1-5; no clear D gene. The germline V and J ends were trimmed by 2 bases and 4 bases, with 13 bases remaining between them. Germline V gene data show CDR1 as SGHDT and CDR2 as YYEEEE. The CDR3 covers 15 residues. The CDR3 coding sequence is TGTGCCAGCAGCTTTTTTGAGAGGTTAAATCAGCCCCAGCATTTT. It specifies CASSFFERLNQPQHF.

This clone was detected only once. The chain couples TRBV5-1 to TRBJ2-2; TRBD1 aligns across 9 bases. Germline V gives CDR1 SGHRS, CDR2 YFSETQ. J was trimmed by 13 bases and V by 0 bases; bases with no gene match: 10. The CDR3 is 15 residues long. The CDR3 DNA sequence: TGCGCCAGCAGCTTGGATGATAGGGGACAGGGTCGGCTGTTTTTT. Translation: CASSLDDRGQGRLFF.

The V gene is TRBV10-3, the J gene TRBJ2-7, with 8 nucleotides matching TRBD1. Germline CDR1 ENHRY, CDR2 SYGVKD. This CDR3 comprises 13 residues. V dropped 4 bases and J dropped 3; count of bases not matched to a gene: 2. CDR3 nucleotides: TGTGCCATCAGTGTTGGACAGGGCTACGAGCAGTACTTC. It yields the protein CAISVGQGYEQYF.

The rearrangement uses TRBV4-1 and TRBJ2-3; TRBD2 agrees at 9 bases. Germline assignment: CDR1 MGHRA and CDR2 YSYEKL. CDR3 length equals 18 residues. V shed 1 base, J shed 4 bases, and the junction held 12 bases outside the gene matches. CDR3 amino acids: CASSQVLGSGSYADTQYF. As DNA, the CDR3 is TGCGCCAGCAGCCAAGTACTCGGTAGCGGGAGTTACGCAGATACGCAGTATTTT.

The chain has TRBV29-1 and TRBJ2-1, with D tentatively TRBD1 (6 bases). V shed 5 bases and J shed 1 base, with 9 bases lying between them. This CDR3 spans 13 amino acids. The germline V gene has CDR1 SQVTM and CDR2 ANQGSEA. CDR3 sequence: CSVLRGSYNEQFF. CDR3 DNA sequence: TGCAGCGTTCTGAGGGGGTCCTACAATGAGCAGTTCTTC.

The rearrangement uses TRBV2 and TRBJ1-4, with 7 nucleotides matching TRBD1. This CDR3 region has 15 residues. V shed 4 bases, J shed 3 bases, and the junction held 5 bases outside the gene matches. Germline CDR1 SNHLY, CDR2 FYNNEI. The chain's CDR3 is CASSGGGAANEKLFF. The CDR3, as DNA: TGTGCCAGCAGTGGAGGGGGCGCGGCTAATGAAAAACTGTTTTTT.

The chain couples TRBV2 to TRBJ2-5; 14 bases agree with TRBD2. The trim removed 4 bases at V and 7 bases at J, leaving 5 bases unmatched. Germline CDR1 reads SNHLY; CDR2 reads FYNNEI. There are 15 residues in the CDR3. The DNA of the CDR3 is TGTGCCAGCAGTGGACTAGCGGGGGGGCTTAGGACCCAGTACTTC. This encodes CASSGLAGGLRTQYF.

This chain's CDR3 is CASSQSNLAAGVNAQYF. CDR3 bases: TGCGCCAGCAGCCAAAGTAACTTAGCGGCTGGGGTTAATGCGCAGTATTTT. The rearrangement links TRBV4-3 to TRBJ2-3; D possibly corresponds to TRBD2 (6 bases). Between the trimmed V and J ends, which lost 2 bases and 10 bases, there was a span of 25 bases. The germline CDR1 and CDR2 sequences are LGHNA and YSLEER. The CDR3 is 17 residues long.

The gene calls are TRBV7-2 and TRBJ2-7, with 8 bases that match TRBD1. The J segment lost 1 base and the V segment lost 5 bases, leaving 4 bases of the junction unmatched. The germline V gene has CDR1 SGHTA and CDR2 FQGNSA. The length of the CDR3 is 14 residues. The CDR3 region has the DNA TGTGCCAGCAGCCCCGGGGACAGGTCCTACGAGCAGTACTTC. This sequence encodes CASSPGDRSYEQYF.

This chain's CDR3 is CASSFSSGRTFYSGANVLTF. The CDR3 bases are TGTGCCAGCAGTTTCAGTAGCGGGAGGACCTTCTACTCTGGGGCCAACGTCCTGACTTTC. The rearrangement links TRBV5-4 to TRBJ2-6; 10 bases fit TRBD2. The CDR3 has 20 residues. CDR1 is SGHNT, CDR2 YYREEE, per germline (reference sequence). Trimming cost V 5 bases and J 0 bases; bases outside gene matches: 14.